These T cell receptor beta chains were read from a single sample in a study of OX40 agonist ivuxolimab in advanced cancers. Assay used: immunoSEQ multiplex PCR; TCRdb lists only in-frame clones, some missing. The sample gives about 48,000 clones, approximately 81% of which show up once; roughly 9.9% is in the top ten. The specimen was CD4+ or CD8+ T cells sorted from blood, collected in a trial of the OX40 agonist ivuxolimab. These receptors were taken from an adult with an advanced solid tumor such as melanoma, head and neck, liver or kidney cancer. Each CDR3 is given with its conserved first and last residue. Fields, in order: D gene, V gene, J gene, clone size, CDR3 DNA, CDR3 protein. D genes are given only for firm matches. Clone size is not always given. Where it is, it says once, few, many or a class for expanded clones.

d_call: TRBD1
v_call: TRBV30
j_call: TRBJ1-2
clone_size: NA
cdr3_nt: TGTGCCTGGAGTTATATGGTAGAGGGGGCCGATGGCTACACCTTC
cdr3_aa: CAWSYMVEGADGYTF

d_call: TRBD1
v_call: TRBV5-4
j_call: TRBJ2-3
clone_size: NA
cdr3_nt: TGTGCCAGCAGCCACGGGACAGGGGCGACTAGTTTGACGCAGTATTTT
cdr3_aa: CASSHGTGATSLTQYF

d_call: TRBD1
v_call: TRBV10-2
j_call: TRBJ2-2
clone_size: NA
cdr3_nt: TGCGCCACCAGGGGGACAGGGGGATACGGGGAGCTGTTTTTT
cdr3_aa: CATRGTGGYGELFF

d_call: NA
v_call: TRBV7-9
j_call: TRBJ1-1
clone_size: NA
cdr3_nt: TGTGCCAGCAGCTTAACAGGCTACACTGAAGCTTTCTTT
cdr3_aa: CASSLTGYTEAFF

d_call: NA
v_call: TRBV6-1
j_call: TRBJ2-7
clone_size: NA
cdr3_nt: TGTGCCAGCACCAGGGGAGGGTACGAGCAGTACTTC
cdr3_aa: CASTRGGYEQYF

d_call: NA
v_call: TRBV28
j_call: TRBJ1-3
clone_size: NA
cdr3_nt: TGTGCCAGCAGCGAACGGACCCTTAGCTCTGGAAACACCATATATTTT
cdr3_aa: CASSERTLSSGNTIYF

d_call: NA
v_call: TRBV6-5
j_call: TRBJ2-2
clone_size: NA
cdr3_nt: TGTGCCAGCAGTTACGAAGGGGCGCACACCGGGGAGCTGTTTTTT
cdr3_aa: CASSYEGAHTGELFF

d_call: NA
v_call: TRBV30
j_call: TRBJ2-3
clone_size: once
cdr3_nt: TGTGCCTGGAGACCAAAGATCCTGGGCCCGCAGTATTTT
cdr3_aa: CAWRPKILGPQYF

d_call: TRBD2
v_call: TRBV5-6
j_call: TRBJ2-5
clone_size: NA
cdr3_nt: TGTGCCAGCAGTGGGGGCGGGAGGGCCGGGGAGCAGTACTTC
cdr3_aa: CASSGGGRAGEQYF

d_call: NA
v_call: TRBV4-1
j_call: TRBJ2-7
clone_size: once
cdr3_nt: TGCGCCAGCAGCCAAGATATGAGGGCCCCGCAGTACTTC
cdr3_aa: CASSQDMRAPQYF

d_call: NA
v_call: TRBV6-1
j_call: TRBJ1-1
clone_size: NA
cdr3_nt: TGTGCCAGCAGTGCTAGCAATCCGAACACTGAAGCTTTCTTT
cdr3_aa: CASSASNPNTEAFF

d_call: TRBD2
v_call: TRBV28
j_call: TRBJ2-7
clone_size: NA
cdr3_nt: TGTGCCAGCACCAATGGATTAGCGGGGAAATACGAGCAGTACTTC
cdr3_aa: CASTNGLAGKYEQYF

d_call: NA
v_call: TRBV28
j_call: TRBJ2-5
clone_size: NA
cdr3_nt: TGTGCCAGCCGCCCCTTCGGGGAGACCCAGTACTTC
cdr3_aa: CASRPFGETQYF

d_call: NA
v_call: TRBV5-5
j_call: TRBJ1-3
clone_size: NA
cdr3_nt: TGTGCCAGCAGCTTGGTACCCTCCAGAGGAGACATGGACACCATATATTTT
cdr3_aa: CASSLVPSRGDMDTIYF

d_call: TRBD2
v_call: TRBV6-6
j_call: TRBJ2-5
clone_size: NA
cdr3_nt: TGTGCCAGCAGTTACGGGACTAACCAAGAGACCCAGTACTTC
cdr3_aa: CASSYGTNQETQYF

d_call: TRBD2
v_call: TRBV11-2
j_call: TRBJ2-1
clone_size: NA
cdr3_nt: TGTGCCAGCAGCTTGACTAGCCGGAATGAGCAGTTCTTC
cdr3_aa: CASSLTSRNEQFF

d_call: TRBD1
v_call: TRBV19
j_call: TRBJ1-4
clone_size: NA
cdr3_nt: TGTGCCAGTACCACGGGACAGGGGGCAACTAATGAAAAACTGTTTTTT
cdr3_aa: CASTTGQGATNEKLFF

d_call: TRBD1
v_call: TRBV7-9
j_call: TRBJ2-3
clone_size: NA
cdr3_nt: TGTGCCAGCAGCTTAGCGACAGGGAACCCAGATACGCAGTATTTT
cdr3_aa: CASSLATGNPDTQYF

d_call: NA
v_call: TRBV2
j_call: TRBJ2-1
clone_size: NA
cdr3_nt: TGTGCCAGCAGTGGTGGGAGAGGATCCTACAATGAGCAGTTCTTC
cdr3_aa: CASSGGRGSYNEQFF

d_call: NA
v_call: TRBV6-5
j_call: TRBJ2-3
clone_size: NA
cdr3_nt: TGTGCCAGCAGTCTGGACAGAACTAAGGATACGCAGTATTTT
cdr3_aa: CASSLDRTKDTQYF

d_call: TRBD1
v_call: TRBV4-2
j_call: TRBJ1-2
clone_size: NA
cdr3_nt: TGTGCCAGCAGCCAAGGGGACAGGAGTAACTATGGCTACACCTTC
cdr3_aa: CASSQGDRSNYGYTF

d_call: NA
v_call: TRBV14
j_call: TRBJ2-1
clone_size: NA
cdr3_nt: TGTGCCAGCAGCCAAGAACGAGGCGGAAGCTCCTACAATGAGCAGTTCTTC
cdr3_aa: CASSQERGGSSYNEQFF

d_call: NA
v_call: TRBV7-9
j_call: TRBJ2-3
clone_size: NA
cdr3_nt: TGTGCCAGCAGCTTAGCCTCCACACGTTCGGATACGCAGTATTTT
cdr3_aa: CASSLASTRSDTQYF

d_call: TRBD1
v_call: TRBV5-6
j_call: TRBJ1-3
clone_size: NA
cdr3_nt: TGTGCTTCCCGGCGGGACAGGGGGCTTAGTCTTGGAAACACCATATATTTT
cdr3_aa: CASRRDRGLSLGNTIYF

d_call: TRBD1
v_call: TRBV28
j_call: TRBJ2-3
clone_size: once
cdr3_nt: TGTGCCAGCAGTCCAGGGACAGGGGGCACAGATACGCAGTATTTT
cdr3_aa: CASSPGTGGTDTQYF

d_call: NA
v_call: TRBV6-1
j_call: TRBJ2-5
clone_size: NA
cdr3_nt: TGTGCCAGCAGTGAAGTCGGGGAAGAGACCCAGTACTTC
cdr3_aa: CASSEVGEETQYF

d_call: TRBD1
v_call: TRBV5-5
j_call: TRBJ2-7
clone_size: NA
cdr3_nt: TGTGCCAGCAGCTTGGAGGGACAGGGGTTCTACGAGCAGTACTTC
cdr3_aa: CASSLEGQGFYEQYF

d_call: NA
v_call: TRBV14
j_call: TRBJ1-1
clone_size: NA
cdr3_nt: TGTGCCAGCAGCCAGCTCCGGGGAGATTATAACACTGAAGCTTTCTTT
cdr3_aa: CASSQLRGDYNTEAFF

d_call: NA
v_call: TRBV19
j_call: TRBJ2-6
clone_size: NA
cdr3_nt: TGTGCCAGTAGTACCCTGGGAGGAACCTCTGGGGCCAACGTCCTGACTTTC
cdr3_aa: CASSTLGGTSGANVLTF

d_call: NA
v_call: TRBV5-8
j_call: TRBJ2-6
clone_size: NA
cdr3_nt: TGTGCCAGCAGCTTGAAGGGGGAACGGGGGGCCAACGTCCTGACTTTC
cdr3_aa: CASSLKGERGANVLTF

d_call: NA
v_call: TRBV5-1
j_call: TRBJ2-7
clone_size: NA
cdr3_nt: TGCGCCAGCAGTTATGACAGGGAGGGATACGAGCAGTACTTC
cdr3_aa: CASSYDREGYEQYF

d_call: TRBD2
v_call: TRBV2
j_call: TRBJ2-1
clone_size: NA
cdr3_nt: TGTGCCAGCAGCGAACTGAGACTAGCGGGATACAATGAGCAGTTCTTC
cdr3_aa: CASSELRLAGYNEQFF

d_call: TRBD1
v_call: TRBV11-2
j_call: TRBJ1-2
clone_size: NA
cdr3_nt: TGTGCCAGCAGCTTAGCCTACGGACAGGGAACTAGTGGCTACACCTTC
cdr3_aa: CASSLAYGQGTSGYTF

d_call: TRBD2
v_call: TRBV19
j_call: TRBJ2-2
clone_size: NA
cdr3_nt: TGTGCCAGCCGGGGACTAGCGGGAGTGAGCGGGGAGCTGTTTTTT
cdr3_aa: CASRGLAGVSGELFF

d_call: TRBD2
v_call: TRBV28
j_call: TRBJ2-3
clone_size: NA
cdr3_nt: TGTGCCAGCAGTCTAGCGGGAGGGAGCACAGATACGCAGTATTTT
cdr3_aa: CASSLAGGSTDTQYF

d_call: NA
v_call: TRBV11-3
j_call: TRBJ2-4
clone_size: NA
cdr3_nt: TGTGCCAGCAGCTTTTTTTGGACGATAGCCAAAAACATTCAGTACTTC
cdr3_aa: CASSFFWTIAKNIQYF

d_call: NA
v_call: TRBV7-3
j_call: TRBJ1-5
clone_size: NA
cdr3_nt: TGTGCCAGCAGCCTCAACAGGGATCAGCCCCAGCATTTT
cdr3_aa: CASSLNRDQPQHF

d_call: NA
v_call: TRBV2
j_call: TRBJ1-3
clone_size: NA
cdr3_nt: TGTGCCACCCAAGGGGGACTCGGGGGAAACACCATATATTTT
cdr3_aa: CATQGGLGGNTIYF

d_call: NA
v_call: TRBV11-2
j_call: TRBJ1-1
clone_size: NA
cdr3_nt: TGTGCCAGCAGCTTCGTCTCGAACACTGAAGCTTTCTTT
cdr3_aa: CASSFVSNTEAFF

d_call: NA
v_call: TRBV29-1
j_call: TRBJ1-5
clone_size: NA
cdr3_nt: TGCAGCGTTGTCGAGCGCCCCTCTAAGAGCAATCAGCCCCAGCATTTT
cdr3_aa: CSVVERPSKSNQPQHF

d_call: TRBD1
v_call: TRBV6-6
j_call: TRBJ1-1
clone_size: NA
cdr3_nt: TGTGCCAGCAGTTACGCGACAGGGCATCTCACTGAAGCTTTCTTT
cdr3_aa: CASSYATGHLTEAFF

d_call: NA
v_call: TRBV27
j_call: TRBJ2-3
clone_size: NA
cdr3_nt: TGTGCCAGCAGTTTATCCAGCGTTGCTAGCACAGATACGCAGTATTTT
cdr3_aa: CASSLSSVASTDTQYF